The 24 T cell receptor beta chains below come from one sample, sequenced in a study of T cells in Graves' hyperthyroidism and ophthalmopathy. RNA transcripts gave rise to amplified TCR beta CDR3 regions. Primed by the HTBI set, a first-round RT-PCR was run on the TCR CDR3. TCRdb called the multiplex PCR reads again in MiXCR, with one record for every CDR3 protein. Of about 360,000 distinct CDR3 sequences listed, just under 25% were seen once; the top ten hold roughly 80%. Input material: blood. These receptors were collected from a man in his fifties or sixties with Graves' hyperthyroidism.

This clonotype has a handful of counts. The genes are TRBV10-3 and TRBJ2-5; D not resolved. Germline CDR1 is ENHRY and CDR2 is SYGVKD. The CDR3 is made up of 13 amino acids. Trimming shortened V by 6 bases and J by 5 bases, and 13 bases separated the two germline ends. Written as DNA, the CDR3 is TGTGCCATCAGCAAGGACCTCCGGGAGACCCAGTACTTC. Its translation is CAISKDLRETQYF.

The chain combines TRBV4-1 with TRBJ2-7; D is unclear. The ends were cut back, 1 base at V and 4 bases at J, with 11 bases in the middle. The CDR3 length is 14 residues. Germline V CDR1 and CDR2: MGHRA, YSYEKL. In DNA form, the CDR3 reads TGCGCCAGCAGCCAAGCCTCGGCGGATTACGAGCAGTACTTC. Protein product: CASSQASADYEQYF.

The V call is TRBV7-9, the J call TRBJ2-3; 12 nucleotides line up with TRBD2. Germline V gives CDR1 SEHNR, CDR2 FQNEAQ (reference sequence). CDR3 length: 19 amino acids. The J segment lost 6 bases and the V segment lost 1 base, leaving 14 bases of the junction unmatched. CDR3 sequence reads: CASSLVTSGRTLRSDTQYF. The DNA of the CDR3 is TGTGCCAGCAGCTTAGTGACTAGCGGGAGAACCCTGCGATCTGATACGCAGTATTTT.

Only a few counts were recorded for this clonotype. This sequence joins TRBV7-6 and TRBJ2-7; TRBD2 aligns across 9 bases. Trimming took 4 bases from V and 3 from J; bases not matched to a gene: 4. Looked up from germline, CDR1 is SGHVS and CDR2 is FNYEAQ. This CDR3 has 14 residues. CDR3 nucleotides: TGTGCCAGCAGCTCCGCGCGGGGGGGCTACGAGCAGTACTTC. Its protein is CASSSARGGYEQYF.

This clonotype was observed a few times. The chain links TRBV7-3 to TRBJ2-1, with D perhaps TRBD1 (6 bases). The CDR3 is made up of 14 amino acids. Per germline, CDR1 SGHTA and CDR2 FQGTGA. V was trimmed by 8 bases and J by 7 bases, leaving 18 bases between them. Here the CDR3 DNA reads TGTGCCAGCCATAACGGACAGTTCGGGAATGAGCAGTTCTTC. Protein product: CASHNGQFGNEQFF.

CDR3 coding DNA: TGTGCCAGCAGCTTGGGGCGGGATCTAACAGATACGCAGTATTTT. Translated: CASSLGRDLTDTQYF. The chain uses TRBV7-3 and TRBJ2-3; the D gene is possibly TRBD2 (6 bases). Trimming took 3 bases from V and 3 from J, leaving 13 bases between them. The V gene's germline CDR1 is SGHTA and CDR2 FQGTGA. This CDR3 has 15 residues.

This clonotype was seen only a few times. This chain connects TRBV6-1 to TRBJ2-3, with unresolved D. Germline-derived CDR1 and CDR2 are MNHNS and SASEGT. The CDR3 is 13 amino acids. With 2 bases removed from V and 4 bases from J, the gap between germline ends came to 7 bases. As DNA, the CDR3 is TGTGCCAGCAGTGAATTCGTAGCAGATACGCAGTATTTT. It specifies CASSEFVADTQYF.

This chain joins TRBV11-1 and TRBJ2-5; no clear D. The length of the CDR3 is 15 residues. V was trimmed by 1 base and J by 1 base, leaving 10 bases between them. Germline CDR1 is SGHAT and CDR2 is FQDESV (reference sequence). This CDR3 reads CASSLVGVTQETQYF. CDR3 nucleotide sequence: TGTGCCAGCAGCTTAGTAGGAGTGACCCAAGAGACCCAGTACTTC.

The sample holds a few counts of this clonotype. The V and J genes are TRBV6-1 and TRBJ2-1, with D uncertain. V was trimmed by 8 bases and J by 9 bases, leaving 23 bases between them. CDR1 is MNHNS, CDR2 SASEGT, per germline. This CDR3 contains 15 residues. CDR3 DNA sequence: TGTGCCAGCTACCCGCGAACAGAGGTAGTAGGTGAGCAGTTCTTC. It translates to CASYPRTEVVGEQFF.

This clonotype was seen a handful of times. DNA of the CDR3: TGTGCCAGCAAAATGACAGGCCACAATCAGCCCCAGCATTTT. This codes for CASKMTGHNQPQHF. This chain uses TRBV6-2 or TRBV6-3 with TRBJ1-5, with TRBD1 as a possible D gene (6 bases). Per germline, CDR1 MNHEY and CDR2 SVGEGT. With 7 bases removed from V and 3 bases from J, the gap between germline ends came to 13 bases. The CDR3 covers 14 residues.

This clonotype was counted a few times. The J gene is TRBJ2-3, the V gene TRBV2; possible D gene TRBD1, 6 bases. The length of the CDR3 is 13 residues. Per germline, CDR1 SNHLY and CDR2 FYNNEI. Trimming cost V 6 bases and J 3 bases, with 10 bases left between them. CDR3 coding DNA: TGTGCCAGCAGCGGACAGCTTACAGATACGCAGTATTTT. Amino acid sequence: CASSGQLTDTQYF.

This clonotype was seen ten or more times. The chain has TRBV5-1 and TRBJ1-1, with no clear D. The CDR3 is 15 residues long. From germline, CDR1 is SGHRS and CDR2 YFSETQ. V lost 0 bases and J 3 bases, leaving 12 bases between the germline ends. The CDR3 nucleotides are TGCGCCAGCAGCTTGGGTGGAAGCTTCGACACTGAAGCTTTCTTT. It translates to CASSLGGSFDTEAFF. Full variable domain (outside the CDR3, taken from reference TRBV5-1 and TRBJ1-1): KAGVTQTPRYLIKTRGQQVTLSCSPISGHRSVSWYQQTPGQGLQFLFEYFSETQRNKGNFPGRFSGRQFSNSRSEMNVSTLELGDSALYLCASSLGGSFDTEAFFGQGTRLTVV.

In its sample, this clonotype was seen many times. The CDR3 loop is CAWSVRRQVLYEQYF. CDR3 DNA sequence: TGTGCCTGGAGTGTTAGAAGACAGGTACTCTACGAGCAGTACTTC. The chain couples TRBV30 to TRBJ2-7, with D tentatively TRBD1 (6 bases). V was cut by 0 bases and J by 3 bases, with 15 bases left in between. The germline gives CDR1 GTSNPN, CDR2 SVGIG (reference sequence). The CDR3 runs to 15 residues.

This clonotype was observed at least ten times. CDR3 region: CASSRTSGGGELFF. CDR3 nucleotide sequence: TGTGCCAGCAGCCGGACTAGCGGGGGCGGGGAGCTGTTTTTT. The chain joins TRBV7-2 to TRBJ2-2; 13 bases agree with TRBD2. The V segment lost 5 bases and the J segment 7 bases; nucleotides outside the gene matches: 1. The CDR3 extends over 14 amino acids. Germline V gene sequence: CDR1 SGHTA, CDR2 FQGNSA.

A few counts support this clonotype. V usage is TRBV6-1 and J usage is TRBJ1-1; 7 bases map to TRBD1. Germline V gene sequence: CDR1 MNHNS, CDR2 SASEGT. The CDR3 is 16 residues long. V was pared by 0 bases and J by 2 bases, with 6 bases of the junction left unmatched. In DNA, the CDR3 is TGTGCCAGCAGTGAAGCCCCGGGACAGAGCAACACTGAAGCTTTCTTT. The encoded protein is CASSEAPGQSNTEAFF.

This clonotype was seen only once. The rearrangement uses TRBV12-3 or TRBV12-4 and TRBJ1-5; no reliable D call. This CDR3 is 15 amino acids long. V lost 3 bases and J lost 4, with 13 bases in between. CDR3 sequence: CASSLRGSWNQPQHF. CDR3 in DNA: TGTGCCAGCAGTTTGCGGGGTTCGTGGAATCAGCCCCAGCATTTT.

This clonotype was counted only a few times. The DNA for the CDR3 is TGTGCCAGCAGCCCGACTAGCGGGAGGCACCTCTACGAGCAGTTCTTC. Its protein is CASSPTSGRHLYEQFF. The chain uses TRBV12-3 or TRBV12-4 and TRBJ2-7; TRBD2 agrees at 13 bases. With the DNA end fitting TRBJ2-1 better, the J assignment may be wrong. The length of the CDR3 is 16 residues.

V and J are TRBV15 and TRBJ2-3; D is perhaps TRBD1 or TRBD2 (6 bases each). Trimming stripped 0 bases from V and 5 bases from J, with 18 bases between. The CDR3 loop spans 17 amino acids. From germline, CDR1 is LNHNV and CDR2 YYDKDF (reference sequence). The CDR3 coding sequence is TGTGCCACCAGCAGAGATTTGGGGGGCGCTGGGGGAGATACGCAGTATTTT. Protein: CATSRDLGGAGGDTQYF.

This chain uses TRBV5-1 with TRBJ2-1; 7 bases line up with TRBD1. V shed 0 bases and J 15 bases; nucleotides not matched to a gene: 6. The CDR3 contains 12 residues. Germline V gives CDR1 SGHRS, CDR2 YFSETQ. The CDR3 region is CASSLEGAIGFF. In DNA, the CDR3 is TGCGCCAGCAGCTTGGAGGGGGCTATTGGGTTCTTC.

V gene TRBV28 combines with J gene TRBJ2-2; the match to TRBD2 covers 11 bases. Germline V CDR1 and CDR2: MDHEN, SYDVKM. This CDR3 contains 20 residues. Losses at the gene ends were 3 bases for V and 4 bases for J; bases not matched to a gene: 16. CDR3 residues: CASSFPTTSGNFFSTGELFF. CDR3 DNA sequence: TGTGCCAGCAGTTTCCCAACGACTAGCGGGAATTTCTTCAGCACCGGGGAGCTGTTTTTT.

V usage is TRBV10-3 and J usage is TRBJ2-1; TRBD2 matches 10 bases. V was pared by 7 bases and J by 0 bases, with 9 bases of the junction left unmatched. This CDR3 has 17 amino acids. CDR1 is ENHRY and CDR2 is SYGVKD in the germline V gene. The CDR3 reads CAITGTSGEGSYNEQFF. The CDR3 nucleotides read TGTGCCATCACTGGAACTAGCGGGGAGGGCTCCTACAATGAGCAGTTCTTC.

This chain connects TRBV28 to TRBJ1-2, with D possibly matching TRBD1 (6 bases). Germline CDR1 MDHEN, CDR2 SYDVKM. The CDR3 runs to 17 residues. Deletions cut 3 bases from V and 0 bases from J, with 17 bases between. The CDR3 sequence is CASSFRIRGQANYGYTF. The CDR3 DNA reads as TGTGCCAGCAGTTTCCGGATCCGGGGGCAGGCTAACTATGGCTACACCTTC.

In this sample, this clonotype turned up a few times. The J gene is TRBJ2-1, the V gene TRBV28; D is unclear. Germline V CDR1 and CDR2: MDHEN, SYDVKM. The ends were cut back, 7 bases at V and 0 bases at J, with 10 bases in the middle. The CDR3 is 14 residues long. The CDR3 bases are TGTGCCAGCATCACTTCAGGCTCCTACAATGAGCAGTTCTTC. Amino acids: CASITSGSYNEQFF.

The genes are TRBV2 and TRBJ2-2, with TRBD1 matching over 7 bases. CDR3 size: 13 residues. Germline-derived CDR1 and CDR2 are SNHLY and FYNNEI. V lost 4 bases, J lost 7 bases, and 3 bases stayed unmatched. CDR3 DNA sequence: TGTGCCAGCAGTGGACAGGGCTTCGGGGAGCTGTTTTTT. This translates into CASSGQGFGELFF.